This TCR beta chain stems from a study of blood T cell repertoires in COVID-19. Study information: Acute-phase and convalescent COVID-19 samples originated in the United States, Italy and Spain.

Profiled with immunoSEQ multiplex PCR; TCRdb holds only in-frame clones, not every one. The data contain 150,000 to 200,000 clones, 60% to 80% of them singletons. Germline V gene sequence: CDR1 SNHLY, CDR2 FYNNEI. The CDR3 totals 14 residues. Between the trimmed V and J ends, which lost 3 bases and 5 bases, there was a span of 11 bases. Assignments of participants to cohorts depended upon their own reported clinical history. The sample taken for sequencing was PBMCs or T cells enriched from blood (not recorded which). The J gene is TRBJ2-1, the V gene TRBV2; a weak D match, TRBD2 (6 bases). This sequence was found in a woman aged 50 to 60 who had recovered from COVID-19. The CDR3 reads CASSERLVDNEQFF. For the CDR3, the DNA is TGTGCCAGCAGTGAGAGACTAGTCGACAATGAGCAGTTCTTC. The full variable domain, rest sourced from reference TRBV2 and TRBJ2-1, is EPEVTQTPSHQVTQMGQEVILRCVPISNHLYFYWYRQILGQKVEFLVSFYNNEISEKSEIFDDQFSVERPDGSNFTLKIRSTKLEDSAMYFCASSERLVDNEQFFGPGTRLTVL.